This T cell receptor beta chain was obtained from a study of cytomegalovirus exposure and HLA in healthy donors. A note on this clone: Its matching antigen is unknown.

The V segment lost 2 bases and the J segment 2 bases; nucleotides outside the gene matches: 0. Looked up from germline, CDR1 is MNHEY and CDR2 is SMNVEV (reference sequence). The CDR3 sequence is 15 residues long. TCRdb keeps only in-frame clones here, not all; method: immunoSEQ multiplex PCR. The sample lists roughly 260,000 clones; 90% were seen once. Notes on the study in general: Both high specificity and high sensitivity reportedly marked the classifier's diagnosis of cytomegalovirus status.

The donors were part of the validation cohort of fewer than 150 subjects. That cohort was separate from the first cohort, which comprised roughly 670 subjects. Specimen: PBMCs. This sequence was found in a woman aged 18-29 years in good health and CMV-seronegative. The rearrangement links TRBV27 to TRBJ2-1; the match to TRBD2 covers 10 bases. The chain's CDR3 is CASSLGLAAYNEQFF. CDR3 DNA: TGTGCCAGCAGTTTAGGACTAGCGGCCTACAATGAGCAGTTCTTC.